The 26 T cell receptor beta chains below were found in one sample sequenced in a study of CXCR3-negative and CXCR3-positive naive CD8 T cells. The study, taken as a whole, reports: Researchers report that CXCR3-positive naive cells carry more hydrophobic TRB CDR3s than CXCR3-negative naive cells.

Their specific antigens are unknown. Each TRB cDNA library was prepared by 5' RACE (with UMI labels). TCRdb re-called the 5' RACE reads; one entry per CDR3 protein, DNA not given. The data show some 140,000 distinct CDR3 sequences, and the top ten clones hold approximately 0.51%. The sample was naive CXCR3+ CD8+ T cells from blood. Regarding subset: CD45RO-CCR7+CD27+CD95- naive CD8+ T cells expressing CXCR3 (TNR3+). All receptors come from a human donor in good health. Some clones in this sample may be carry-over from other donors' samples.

CDR3 in amino acids: CSVAVRQETMTYEQYF. The chain is built from TRBV29-1 and TRBJ2-7; TCRdb reports TRBD2, a call that lacks DNA to check it against. There are 16 residues in the CDR3. Germline CDR1 and CDR2: SQVTM and ANQGSEA.

The CDR3 here is CASSQTGGNYGYTF. V is TRBV12-3 or TRBV12-4 and J is TRBJ1-2; TCRdb's assignment of TRBD1 cannot be checked, as there is no DNA. The CDR3 is 14 residues long.

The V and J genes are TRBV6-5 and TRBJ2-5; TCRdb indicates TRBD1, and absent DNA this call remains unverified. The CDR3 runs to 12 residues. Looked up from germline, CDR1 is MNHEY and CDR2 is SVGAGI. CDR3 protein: CATTDPPEDQYF.

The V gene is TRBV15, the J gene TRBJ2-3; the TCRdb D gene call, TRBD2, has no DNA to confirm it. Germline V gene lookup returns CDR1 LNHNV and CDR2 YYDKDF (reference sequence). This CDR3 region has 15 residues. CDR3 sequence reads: CATSRSGGPTDTQYF.

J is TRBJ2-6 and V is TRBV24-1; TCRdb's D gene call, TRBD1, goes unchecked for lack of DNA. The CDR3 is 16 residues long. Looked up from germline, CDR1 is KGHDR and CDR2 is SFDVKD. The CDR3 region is CATSDFAPSGANVLTF.

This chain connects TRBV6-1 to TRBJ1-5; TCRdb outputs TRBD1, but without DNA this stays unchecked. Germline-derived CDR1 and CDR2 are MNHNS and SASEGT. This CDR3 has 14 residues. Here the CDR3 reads CASQQGYSNQPQHF.

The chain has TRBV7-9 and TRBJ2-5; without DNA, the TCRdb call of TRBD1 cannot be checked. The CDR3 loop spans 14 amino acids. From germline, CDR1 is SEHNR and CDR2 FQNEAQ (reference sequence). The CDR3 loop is CASSLWDNQETQYF.

The CDR3 sequence is CASSLVGTTGAYGYTF. The V gene is TRBV7-9, the J gene TRBJ1-2; TCRdb picks TRBD1, but there is no DNA to check that call. The CDR3 runs to 16 residues. CDR1 and CDR2 (germline): SEHNR, FQNEAQ (reference sequence). Together with reference TRBV7-9 and TRBJ1-2, the CDR3 gives the full variable domain: DTGVSQNPRHKITKRGQNVTFRCDPISEHNRLYWYRQTLGQGPEFLTYFQNEAQLEKSRLLSDRFSAERPKGSFSTLEIQRTEQGDSAMYLCASSLVGTTGAYGYTFGSGTRLTVV.

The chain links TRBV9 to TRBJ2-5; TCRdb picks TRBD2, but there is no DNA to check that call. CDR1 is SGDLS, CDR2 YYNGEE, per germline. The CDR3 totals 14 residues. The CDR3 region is CASSPRGEEETQYF.

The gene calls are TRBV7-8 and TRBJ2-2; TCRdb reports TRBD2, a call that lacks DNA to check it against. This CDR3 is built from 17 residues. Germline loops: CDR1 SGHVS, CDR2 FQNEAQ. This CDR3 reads CASSFSLGLRGTGELFF.

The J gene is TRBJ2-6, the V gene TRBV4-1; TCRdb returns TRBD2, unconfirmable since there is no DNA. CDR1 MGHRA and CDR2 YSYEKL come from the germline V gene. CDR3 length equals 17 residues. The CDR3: CASSQDEGWAGANVLTF.

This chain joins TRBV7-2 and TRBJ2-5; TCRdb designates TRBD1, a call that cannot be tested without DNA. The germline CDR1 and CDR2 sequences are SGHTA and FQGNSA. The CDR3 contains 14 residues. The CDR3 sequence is CASSAQGGYETQYF.

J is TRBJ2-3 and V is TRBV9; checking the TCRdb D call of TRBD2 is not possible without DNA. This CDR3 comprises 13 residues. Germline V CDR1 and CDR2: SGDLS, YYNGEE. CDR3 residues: CASSRDLSGTQYF. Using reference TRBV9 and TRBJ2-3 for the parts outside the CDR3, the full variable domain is DSGVTQTPKHLITATGQRVTLRCSPRSGDLSVYWYQQSLDQGLQFLIQYYNGEERAKGNILERFSAQQFPDLHSELNLSSLELGDSALYFCASSRDLSGTQYFGPGTRLTVL.

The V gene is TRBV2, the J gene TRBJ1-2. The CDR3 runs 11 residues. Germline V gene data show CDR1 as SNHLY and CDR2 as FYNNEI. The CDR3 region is CASSSIYGYTF.

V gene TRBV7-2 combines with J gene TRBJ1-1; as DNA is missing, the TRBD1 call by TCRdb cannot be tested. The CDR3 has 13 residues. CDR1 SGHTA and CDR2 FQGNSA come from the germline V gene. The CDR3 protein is CASRSGGSTEAFF.

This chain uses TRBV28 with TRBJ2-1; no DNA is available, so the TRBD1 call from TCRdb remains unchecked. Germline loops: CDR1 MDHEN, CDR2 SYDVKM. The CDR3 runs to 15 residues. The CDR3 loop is CASSLGQGEYNEQFF.

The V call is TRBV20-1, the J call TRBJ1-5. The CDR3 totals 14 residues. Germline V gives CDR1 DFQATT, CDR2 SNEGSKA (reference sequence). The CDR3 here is CSAKDVLNNQPQHF.

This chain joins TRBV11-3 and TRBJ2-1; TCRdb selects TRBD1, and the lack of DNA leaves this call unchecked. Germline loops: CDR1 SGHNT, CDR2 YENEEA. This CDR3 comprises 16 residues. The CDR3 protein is CASSARTVLSYNEQFF.

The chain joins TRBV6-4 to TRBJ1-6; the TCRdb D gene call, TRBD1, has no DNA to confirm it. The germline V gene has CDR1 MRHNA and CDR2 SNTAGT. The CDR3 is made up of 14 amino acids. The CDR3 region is CASSPRGQDSPLHF.

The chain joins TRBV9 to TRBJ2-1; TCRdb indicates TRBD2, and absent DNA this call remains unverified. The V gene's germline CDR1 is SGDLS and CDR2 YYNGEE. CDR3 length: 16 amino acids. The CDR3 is CASSVVLAGAYNEQFF.

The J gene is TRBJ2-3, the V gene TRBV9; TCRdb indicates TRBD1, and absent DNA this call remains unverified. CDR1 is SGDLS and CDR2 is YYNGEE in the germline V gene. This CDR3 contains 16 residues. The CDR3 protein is CASSVGWGLSTDTQYF. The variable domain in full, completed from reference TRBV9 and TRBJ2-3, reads DSGVTQTPKHLITATGQRVTLRCSPRSGDLSVYWYQQSLDQGLQFLIQYYNGEERAKGNILERFSAQQFPDLHSELNLSSLELGDSALYFCASSVGWGLSTDTQYFGPGTRLTVL.

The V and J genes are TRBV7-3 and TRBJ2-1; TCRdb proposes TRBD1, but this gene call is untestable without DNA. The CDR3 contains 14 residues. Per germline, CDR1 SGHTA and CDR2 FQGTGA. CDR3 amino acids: CASSHWDSLNEQFF.

CDR3 region: CATSFYTGELFF. The V call is TRBV25-1, the J call TRBJ2-2. Germline CDR1 is MGHDK and CDR2 is SYGVNS. This CDR3 is 12 amino acids long.

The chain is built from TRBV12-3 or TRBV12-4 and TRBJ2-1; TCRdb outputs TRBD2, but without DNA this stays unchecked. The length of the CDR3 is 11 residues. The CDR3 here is CASRDGGGWFF.

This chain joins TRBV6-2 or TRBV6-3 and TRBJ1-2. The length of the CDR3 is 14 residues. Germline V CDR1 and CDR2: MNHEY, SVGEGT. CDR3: CASSDYKIMYGYTF.

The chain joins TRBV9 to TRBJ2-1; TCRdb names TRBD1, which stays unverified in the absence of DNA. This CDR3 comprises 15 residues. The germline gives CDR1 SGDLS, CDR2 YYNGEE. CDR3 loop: CATSLRGTVYNEQFF.